These 20 T cell receptor beta chains were all obtained from the same sample, sequenced in a study of cytomegalovirus exposure and HLA in healthy donors. TCRdb keeps only in-frame clones here, not all; method: immunoSEQ multiplex PCR. The sample includes 120,000 to 150,000 clones, almost 85% seen only once; the top ten take more than 1.4%. The specimen was PBMCs. The receptors were sampled from a young woman in good health and CMV-seronegative.

This chain joins TRBV2 and TRBJ1-1; D unresolved. The CDR3 has 11 amino acids. Germline lookup yields CDR1 SNHLY and CDR2 FYNNEI. V was clipped by 8 bases and J by 3 bases, with 7 bases between them. The CDR3 loop reads CASRADTEAFF. CDR3 coding DNA: TGTGCCAGCCGAGCGGACACTGAAGCTTTCTTT.

V gene TRBV6-6 combines with J gene TRBJ1-4; 10 nucleotides match TRBD1. The V segment lost 7 bases and the J segment 7 bases; nucleotides outside the gene matches: 12. The CDR3 contains 16 residues. The germline CDR1 and CDR2 sequences are MNHNY and SVGAGI (reference sequence). The CDR3 reads CASTPRGQGLSEKLFF. CDR3 sequence (DNA): TGTGCCAGCACTCCACGGGGACAGGGGCTTTCTGAAAAACTGTTTTTT.

The V gene is TRBV11-2, the J gene TRBJ1-2; D unresolved. The CDR3 extends over 14 amino acids. The germline CDR1 and CDR2 sequences are SGHAT and FQNNGV. The V and J ends lost 6 bases and 8 bases respectively, with 19 bases between them. The CDR3 coding sequence is TGTGCCAGCAGTCTCTCAGGAGGTTTATGGGGCTACACCTTC. This codes for CASSLSGGLWGYTF.

This rearrangement joins TRBV23-1 to TRBJ1-5, with a tentative D call TRBD1 (5 bases). TRBV23-1 is an ORF for which the function is uncertain. The CDR3 has 18 amino acids. V was cut by 6 bases and J by 3 bases, with 24 bases left in between. The CDR3 coding sequence is TGCGCCAGCAGCCCCCCGTGGGGGGACTTAGTAACCAATCAGCCCCAGCATTTT. Translating gives CASSPPWGDLVTNQPQHF.

The chain joins TRBV6-6 to TRBJ1-6, with D possibly TRBD1 on 5 matching bases. Germline CDR1 and CDR2: MNHNY and SVGAGI (reference sequence). V was clipped by 3 bases and J by 7 bases, with 10 bases between them. The CDR3 totals 14 residues. The CDR3 coding sequence is TGTGCCAGCAGTTATGACAGTTTAAATTCACCCCTCCACTTT. It specifies CASSYDSLNSPLHF.

The V call is TRBV28, the J call TRBJ1-3; 7 bases line up with TRBD1. Germline CDR1 reads MDHEN; CDR2 reads SYDVKM. CDR3 length equals 18 residues. V lost 6 bases and J lost 0; bases outside the gene matches: 14. The CDR3 here is CASSEPGQLFLSGNTIYF. DNA for the CDR3: TGTGCCAGCAGCGAACCGGGACAGCTCTTTCTCTCTGGAAACACCATATATTTT.

The V gene is TRBV7-8, the J gene TRBJ2-5; 9 positions match TRBD2. This CDR3 has 15 residues. Looked up from germline, CDR1 is SGHVS and CDR2 is FQNEAQ. V shed 5 bases and J 3 bases; nucleotides not matched to a gene: 7. Here the CDR3 DNA reads TGTGCCAGCAGCATCATCGAGCGGGGGGAAGAGACCCAGTACTTC. It encodes CASSIIERGEETQYF.

The V and J genes are TRBV27 and TRBJ1-6; D gene unclear. This CDR3 contains 14 residues. CDR1 is MNHEY and CDR2 is SMNVEV in the germline V gene (reference sequence). Trimming left V 5 bases short and J 7 bases short, with 12 bases between. The CDR3 protein is CASSRYSFNSPLHF. CDR3 in DNA: TGTGCCAGCAGTCGTTACAGCTTCAATTCACCCCTCCACTTT.

V is TRBV6-6 and J is TRBJ1-1; D might be TRBD1 (6 bases). The CDR3 has 15 amino acids. The V gene lost 5 bases and the J gene lost 4 bases, with 17 bases spanning the gap. The V gene's germline CDR1 is MNHNY and CDR2 SVGAGI (reference sequence). The CDR3 loop reads CASSTKQGVRTEAFF. The CDR3 coding sequence is TGTGCCAGCAGTACCAAACAGGGAGTCCGCACTGAAGCTTTCTTT.

The rearrangement links TRBV9 to TRBJ2-3; TRBD1 might be the D (5 bases). V lost 0 bases and J 7 bases, leaving 15 bases between the germline ends. Looked up from germline, CDR1 is SGDLS and CDR2 is YYNGEE. CDR3 length equals 15 residues. CDR3 sequence (DNA): TGTGCCAGCAGCGTAGAGGGATCTGGGGCGTATACGCAGTATTTT. It encodes CASSVEGSGAYTQYF.

This chain links TRBV4-3 with TRBJ2-1; 11 positions match TRBD2. This CDR3 spans 17 amino acids. Per germline, CDR1 LGHNA and CDR2 YSLEER. Losses at the gene ends were 0 bases for V and 8 bases for J; bases not matched to a gene: 9. CDR3 amino acids: CASSQDVLAGGLYEQFF. The DNA of the CDR3 is TGCGCCAGCAGCCAAGACGTGTTAGCGGGGGGGCTTTATGAGCAGTTCTTC.

In its sample, this clone was seen many times. The J gene is TRBJ1-2, the V gene TRBV2; D is perhaps TRBD1 (6 bases). This CDR3 contains 13 residues. Deletions cut 6 bases from V and 2 bases from J, with 10 bases between. Germline values: CDR1 SNHLY, CDR2 FYNNEI. The chain's CDR3 is CASSRQVNYGYTF. In DNA, the CDR3 is TGTGCCAGCAGCCGACAGGTGAACTATGGCTACACCTTC. Supplemented by reference TRBV2 and TRBJ1-2, the full variable domain reads EPEVTQTPSHQVTQMGQEVILRCVPISNHLYFYWYRQILGQKVEFLVSFYNNEISEKSEIFDDQFSVERPDGSNFTLKIRSTKLEDSAMYFCASSRQVNYGYTFGSGTRLTVV.

V and J are TRBV9 and TRBJ2-2; TRBD2 aligns across 8 bases. Germline V gene lookup returns CDR1 SGDLS and CDR2 YYNGEE. J gave up 0 bases and V 3 bases, and 10 bases lay outside the gene matches. The CDR3 sequence is 18 residues long. In DNA form, the CDR3 reads TGTGCCAGCAGCGCCCCTTATAGCGGGGCGACGAACACCGGGGAGCTGTTTTTT. This encodes CASSAPYSGATNTGELFF.

This clone was found many times. The rearrangement uses TRBV5-1 and TRBJ2-3; 7 positions agree with TRBD2. This CDR3 comprises 14 residues. CDR1 is SGHRS and CDR2 is YFSETQ in the germline V gene. V lost 1 base and J lost 6; bases outside the gene matches: 5. This chain's CDR3 is CASSLSQGGDTQYF. CDR3 nucleotide sequence: TGCGCCAGCAGCTTGAGTCAGGGAGGGGATACGCAGTATTTT.

The rearrangement uses TRBV18 and TRBJ1-4, with D unresolved. Per the germline V gene, CDR1 is KGHSH and CDR2 is LQKENI. The V and J ends lost 0 bases and 4 bases respectively, with 12 bases between them. The CDR3 is made up of 16 amino acids. Here the CDR3 DNA reads TGTGCCAGCTCACCACCGTTTGCCAGGCATAATGAAAAACTGTTTTTT. Translating gives CASSPPFARHNEKLFF.

This chain uses TRBV4-1 with TRBJ2-7; 7 bases align to TRBD1. The length of the CDR3 is 15 residues. V lost 5 bases, J lost 6 bases, and 13 bases stayed unmatched. From germline, CDR1 is MGHRA and CDR2 YSYEKL. The CDR3 protein is CASSSTGRMSSEQYF. The CDR3 DNA reads TGCGCCAGCAGCTCGACAGGGAGAATGTCTTCCGAGCAGTACTTC.

CDR3 residues: CASSPLRDRGYGYTF. CDR3 nucleotides: TGTGCCAGCTCACCGCTAAGGGACAGGGGGTATGGCTACACCTTC. V usage is TRBV18 and J usage is TRBJ1-2, with 11 bases that match TRBD1. Trimming cost V 3 bases and J 5 bases; bases outside gene matches: 5. This CDR3 has 15 residues. Germline assignment: CDR1 KGHSH and CDR2 LQKENI.

The gene calls are TRBV5-1 and TRBJ1-6, with D perhaps TRBD1 (5 bases). The CDR3 is 15 amino acids. CDR1 and CDR2 (germline): SGHRS, YFSETQ. V was shortened by 4 bases and J by 6 bases, with 14 bases between the two germline ends. In nucleotides, the CDR3 is TGCGCCAGCAGCGTTTCTACAGGTTCTAATTCACCCCTCCACTTT. This codes for CASSVSTGSNSPLHF.

This sequence joins TRBV15 and TRBJ2-1; perhaps TRBD1 as D (5 bases). The V end lost 3 bases, the J end lost 9 bases, and 9 bases lay between the germline ends. The CDR3 is made up of 12 amino acids. Germline V gene lookup returns CDR1 LNHNV and CDR2 YYDKDF (reference sequence). CDR3: CATSSAGFEQFF. DNA of the CDR3: TGTGCCACCAGCAGTGCAGGGTTTGAGCAGTTCTTC.

This chain uses TRBV27 with TRBJ1-5; D is uncertain. The germline V and J ends were trimmed by 6 bases and 7 bases, with 10 bases remaining between them. The CDR3 consists of 12 residues. Germline values: CDR1 MNHEY, CDR2 SMNVEV (reference sequence). Here the CDR3 DNA reads TGTGCCAGCAGCCCGATCGGGCAGCCCCAGCATTTT. Protein: CASSPIGQPQHF.